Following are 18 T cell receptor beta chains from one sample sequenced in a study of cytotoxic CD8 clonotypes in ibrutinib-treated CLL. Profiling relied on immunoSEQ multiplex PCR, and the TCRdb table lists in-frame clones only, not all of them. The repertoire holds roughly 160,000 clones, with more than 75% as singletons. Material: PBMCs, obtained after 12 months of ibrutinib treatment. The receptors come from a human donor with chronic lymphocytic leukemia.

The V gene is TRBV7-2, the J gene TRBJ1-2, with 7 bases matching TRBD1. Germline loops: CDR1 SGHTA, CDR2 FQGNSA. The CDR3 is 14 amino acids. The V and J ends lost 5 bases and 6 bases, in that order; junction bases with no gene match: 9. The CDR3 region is CASSPNRGSNGYTF. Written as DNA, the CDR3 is TGTGCCAGCAGCCCAAACAGGGGATCCAATGGCTACACCTTC.

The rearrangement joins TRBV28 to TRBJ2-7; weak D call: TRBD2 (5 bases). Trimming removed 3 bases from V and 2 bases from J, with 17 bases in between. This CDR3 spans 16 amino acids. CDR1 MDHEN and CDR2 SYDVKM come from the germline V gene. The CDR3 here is CASSFEFERRTYEQYF. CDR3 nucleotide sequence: TGTGCCAGCAGTTTTGAGTTTGAGCGGCGGACCTACGAGCAGTACTTC.

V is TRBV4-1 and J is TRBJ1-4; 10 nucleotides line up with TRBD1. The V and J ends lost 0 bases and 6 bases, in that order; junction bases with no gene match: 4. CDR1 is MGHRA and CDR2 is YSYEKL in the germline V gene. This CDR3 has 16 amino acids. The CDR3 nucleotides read TGCGCCAGCAGCCAAGATAGCGGGACAGGGGATGAAAAACTGTTTTTT. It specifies CASSQDSGTGDEKLFF.

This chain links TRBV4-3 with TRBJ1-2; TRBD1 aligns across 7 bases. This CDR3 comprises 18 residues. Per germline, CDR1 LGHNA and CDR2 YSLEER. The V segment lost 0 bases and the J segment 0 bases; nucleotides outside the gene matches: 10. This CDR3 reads CASSQDETGAAANYGYTF. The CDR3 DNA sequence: TGCGCCAGCAGCCAAGATGAAACAGGGGCCGCAGCTAACTATGGCTACACCTTC.

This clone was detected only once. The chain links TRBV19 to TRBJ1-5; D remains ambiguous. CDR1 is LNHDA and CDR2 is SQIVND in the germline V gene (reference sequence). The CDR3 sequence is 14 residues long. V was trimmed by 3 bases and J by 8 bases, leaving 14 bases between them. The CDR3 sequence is CASSMIGPSEPQHF. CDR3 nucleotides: TGTGCCAGTAGTATGATAGGCCCCTCTGAGCCCCAGCATTTT. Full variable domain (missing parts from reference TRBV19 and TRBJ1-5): DGGITQSPKYLFRKEGQNVTLSCEQNLNHDAMYWYRQDPGQGLRLIYYSQIVNDFQKGDIAEGYSVSREKKESFPLTVTSAQKNPTAFYLCASSMIGPSEPQHFGDGTRLSIL.

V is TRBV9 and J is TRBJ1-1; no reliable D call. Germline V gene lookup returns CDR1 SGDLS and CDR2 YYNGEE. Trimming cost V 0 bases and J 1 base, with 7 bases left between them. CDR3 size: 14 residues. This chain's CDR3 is CASSVDAGNTEAFF. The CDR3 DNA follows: TGTGCCAGCAGCGTAGATGCAGGGAACACTGAAGCTTTCTTT.

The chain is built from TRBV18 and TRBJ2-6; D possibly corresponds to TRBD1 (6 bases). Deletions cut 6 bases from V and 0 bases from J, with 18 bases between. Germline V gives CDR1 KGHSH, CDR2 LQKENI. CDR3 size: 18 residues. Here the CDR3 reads CASSQQGTTVSGANVLTF. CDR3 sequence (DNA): TGTGCCAGCTCGCAACAGGGTACCACCGTCTCTGGGGCCAACGTCCTGACTTTC.

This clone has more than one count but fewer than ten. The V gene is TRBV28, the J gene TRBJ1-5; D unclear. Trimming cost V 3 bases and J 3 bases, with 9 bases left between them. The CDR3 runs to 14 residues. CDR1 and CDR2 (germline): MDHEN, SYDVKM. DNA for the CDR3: TGTGCCAGCAGTTTGCCCTCCCCCAATCAGCCCCAGCATTTT. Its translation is CASSLPSPNQPQHF.

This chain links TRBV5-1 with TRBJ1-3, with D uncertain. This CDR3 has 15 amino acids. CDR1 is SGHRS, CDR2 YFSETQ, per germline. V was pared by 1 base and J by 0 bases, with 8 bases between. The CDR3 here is CASSLSVSSGNTIYF. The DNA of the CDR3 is TGCGCCAGCAGCTTGAGTGTGAGCTCTGGAAACACCATATATTTT.

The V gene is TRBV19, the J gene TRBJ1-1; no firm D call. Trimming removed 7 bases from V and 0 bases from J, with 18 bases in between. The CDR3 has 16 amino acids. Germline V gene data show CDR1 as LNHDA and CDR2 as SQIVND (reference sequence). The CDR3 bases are TGTGCCAGTAACCCCCCCCGAGTGTATTTGAACACTGAAGCTTTCTTT. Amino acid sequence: CASNPPRVYLNTEAFF.

The CDR3 is CASSLGSGDRYGYTF. The CDR3 bases are TGTGCCAGCAGCTTAGGGAGTGGGGACCGCTATGGCTACACCTTC. V and J are TRBV7-2 and TRBJ1-2, with D possibly TRBD1 on 5 matching bases. The CDR3 runs to 15 residues. The germline CDR1 and CDR2 sequences are SGHTA and FQGNSA. The V gene lost 1 base and the J gene lost 4 bases, with 13 bases spanning the gap.

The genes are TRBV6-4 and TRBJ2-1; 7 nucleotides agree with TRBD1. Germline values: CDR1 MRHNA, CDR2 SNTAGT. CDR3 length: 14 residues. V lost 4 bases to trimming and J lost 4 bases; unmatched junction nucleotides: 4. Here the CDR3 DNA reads TGTGCCAGCAGTGGAGGGGGCAGGTACAATGAGCAGTTCTTC. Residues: CASSGGGRYNEQFF.

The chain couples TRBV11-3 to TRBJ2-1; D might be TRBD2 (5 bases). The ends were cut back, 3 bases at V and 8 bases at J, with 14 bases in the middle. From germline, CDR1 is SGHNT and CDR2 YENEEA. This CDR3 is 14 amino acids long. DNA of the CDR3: TGTGCCAGCAGCTTTAGCGCCCGAATTGATGAGCAGTTCTTC. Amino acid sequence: CASSFSARIDEQFF.

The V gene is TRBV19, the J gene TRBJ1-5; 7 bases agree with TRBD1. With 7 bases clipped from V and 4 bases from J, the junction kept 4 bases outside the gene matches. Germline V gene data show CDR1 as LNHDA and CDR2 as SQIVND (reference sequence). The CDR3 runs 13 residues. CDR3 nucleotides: TGTGCCAGTAACCCGACAGGGAATCAGCCCCAGCATTTT. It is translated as CASNPTGNQPQHF.

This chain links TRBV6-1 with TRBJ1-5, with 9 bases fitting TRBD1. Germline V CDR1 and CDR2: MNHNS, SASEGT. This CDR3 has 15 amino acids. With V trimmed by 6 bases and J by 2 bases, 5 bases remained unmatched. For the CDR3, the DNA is TGTGCCAGCAGCGAACAGGGGGCCCGCAATCAGCCCCAGCATTTT. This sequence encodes CASSEQGARNQPQHF.

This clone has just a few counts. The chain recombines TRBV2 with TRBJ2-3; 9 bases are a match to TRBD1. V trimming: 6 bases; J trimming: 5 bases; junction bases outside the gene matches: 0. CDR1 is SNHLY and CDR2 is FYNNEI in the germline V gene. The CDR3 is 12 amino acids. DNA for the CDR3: TGTGCCAGCAGGGACAGGGGAGATACGCAGTATTTT. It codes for CASRDRGDTQYF.

The CDR3: CASSFMSEQYF. The DNA of the CDR3 is TGTGCCAGCAGCTTTATGTCCGAGCAGTACTTC. The chain recombines TRBV7-9 with TRBJ2-7; D remains unclear. This CDR3 region has 11 residues. Germline assignment: CDR1 SEHNR and CDR2 FQNEAQ (reference sequence). V lost 3 bases and J 6 bases, leaving 6 bases between the germline ends.

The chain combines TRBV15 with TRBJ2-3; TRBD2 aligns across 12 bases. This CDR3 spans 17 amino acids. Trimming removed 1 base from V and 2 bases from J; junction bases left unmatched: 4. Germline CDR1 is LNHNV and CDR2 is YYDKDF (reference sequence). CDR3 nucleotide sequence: TGTGCCACCAGCAGAGCGCTAGCGGGAGGGCCCACAGATACGCAGTATTTT. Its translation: CATSRALAGGPTDTQYF.